Presented here are 16 T cell receptor beta chains from one specimen sequenced in a study of blood T cell repertoires in COVID-19. Assay: immunoSEQ multiplex PCR; the TCRdb copy retains only in-frame clones and omits some. The table has over 15,000 clones, roughly 80% seen once; the top ten hold more than 9.5%. The specimen was peripheral blood. The receptor source for this set is a man of 80 years or more with acute or convalescent COVID-19.

The chain carries TRBV6-1 and TRBJ1-4; 9 bases line up with TRBD1. The germline V gene has CDR1 MNHNS and CDR2 SASEGT. With V trimmed by 2 bases and J by 8 bases, 3 bases remained unmatched. This CDR3 spans 14 amino acids. The CDR3 here is CASSEYGTGEKLFF. The CDR3 nucleotides are TGTGCCAGCAGTGAATATGGGACAGGGGAAAAACTGTTTTTT.

The table lists this clone with a count of one. The V call is TRBV5-1, the J call TRBJ2-1; 10 bases match TRBD2. The V gene's germline CDR1 is SGHRS and CDR2 YFSETQ. CDR3 length equals 15 residues. V trimming: 3 bases; J trimming: 5 bases; junction bases outside the gene matches: 5. The CDR3 protein is CASSSLAGGNNEQFF. In nucleotides, the CDR3 is TGCGCCAGCAGCTCTTTAGCGGGGGGAAACAATGAGCAGTTCTTC.

The chain is built from TRBV4-3 and TRBJ2-7, with 7 nucleotides matching TRBD2. J gave up 2 bases and V 2 bases, and 6 bases lay outside the gene matches. The CDR3 totals 15 residues. Germline loops: CDR1 LGHNA, CDR2 YSLEER. The DNA for the CDR3 is TGCGCCAGCAGCCAACAGCGGGGCGTCCCCTACGAGCAGTACTTC. Translating it yields CASSQQRGVPYEQYF.

Only one count was recorded for this clone. The CDR3 sequence is CSGRNLGYGYTF. For the CDR3, the DNA is TGCAGCGGGAGAAATTTGGGCTATGGCTACACCTTC. The chain is built from TRBV29-1 and TRBJ1-2; no definite D call. V lost 7 bases and J 4 bases, leaving 13 bases between the germline ends. The CDR3 covers 12 residues. The V gene's germline CDR1 is SQVTM and CDR2 ANQGSEA.

The chain links TRBV3-1 (or the pseudogene TRBV3-2) to TRBJ1-1; TRBD1 aligns across 8 bases. CDR1 and CDR2 (germline): LGHDT, YNNKEL (reference sequence). This CDR3 is built from 13 residues. J gave up 8 bases and V 4 bases, and 6 bases lay outside the gene matches. This CDR3 is CASSRDRGYEAFF. CDR3 bases: TGTGCCAGCAGCCGCGACAGGGGATACGAAGCTTTCTTT.

V usage is TRBV5-1 and J usage is TRBJ2-7; 9 bases fit TRBD1. Germline V lookup: CDR1 SGHRS, CDR2 YFSETQ. This CDR3 is built from 15 residues. Losses at the gene ends were 3 bases for V and 6 bases for J; bases not matched to a gene: 10. CDR3 protein: CASSSSTGGTGEQYF. In nucleotides, the CDR3 is TGCGCCAGCAGCTCCTCCACAGGGGGCACGGGCGAGCAGTACTTC.

The chain links TRBV19 to TRBJ1-5; weak D call: TRBD1 (5 bases). The CDR3 covers 15 residues. The V gene lost 7 bases and the J gene lost 6 bases, with 19 bases spanning the gap. CDR1 and CDR2 from the germline V gene are LNHDA and SQIVND (reference sequence). The CDR3 nucleotides are TGTGCCAGTACCGGCCCCCAGGGTTACGGTCAGCCCCAGCATTTT. It codes for CASTGPQGYGQPQHF.

The CDR3 DNA reads as TGTGCCAGCAGTGAAAGTGCAGGGGGCCCGAATTCACCCCTCCACTTT. Residues: CASSESAGGPNSPLHF. This chain connects TRBV2 to TRBJ1-6; 8 bases map to TRBD1. The CDR3 loop spans 16 amino acids. Germline V gene data show CDR1 as SNHLY and CDR2 as FYNNEI. V lost 2 bases, J lost 7 bases, and 7 bases stayed unmatched.

This rearrangement joins TRBV3-1 (or the pseudogene TRBV3-2) to TRBJ1-2; 8 positions match TRBD1. This CDR3 comprises 13 residues. Germline V gene data show CDR1 as LGHDT and CDR2 as YNNKEL (reference sequence). With V trimmed by 4 bases and J by 4 bases, 2 bases remained unmatched. The CDR3 loop reads CASSLDRVYGYTF. In nucleotides, the CDR3 is TGTGCCAGCAGCCTGGACAGGGTCTATGGCTACACCTTC.

This clone came up a few times. This chain uses TRBV5-4 with TRBJ2-3; 9 bases line up with TRBD2. Germline V lookup: CDR1 SGHNT, CDR2 YYREEE (reference sequence). CDR3 length: 16 amino acids. Trimming at V came to 1 base and at J to 9 bases, leaving 12 bases not matched to a gene. CDR3 loop: CASSLPTTSGQLTQYF. The CDR3 DNA sequence: TGTGCCAGCAGCTTGCCTACGACTAGCGGTCAACTAACGCAGTATTTT. The whole variable domain, remainder taken from reference TRBV5-4 and TRBJ2-3, is ETGVTQSPTHLIKTRGQQVTLRCSSQSGHNTVSWYQQALGQGPQFIFQYYREEENGRGNFPPRFSGLQFPNYSSELNVNALELDDSALYLCASSLPTTSGQLTQYFGPGTRLTVL.

V and J are TRBV5-1 and TRBJ2-1, with 7 bases aligning to TRBD2. Germline-derived CDR1 and CDR2 are SGHRS and YFSETQ. J gave up 2 bases and V 4 bases, and 3 bases lay outside the gene matches. There are 14 residues in the CDR3. Written as DNA, the CDR3 is TGCGCCAGCAGCACCGGGGGGACCTACAATGAGCAGTTCTTC. Translation gives CASSTGGTYNEQFF.

The chain employs TRBV3-1 (or the pseudogene TRBV3-2) and TRBJ2-7; no clear D gene. V lost 1 base and J lost 1, with 8 bases in between. CDR1 and CDR2 (germline): LGHDT, YNNKEL (reference sequence). This CDR3 has 14 residues. The CDR3 reads CASSQGVNSYEQYF. The CDR3 DNA is TGTGCCAGCAGCCAAGGAGTGAATTCCTACGAGCAGTACTTC.

The chain recombines TRBV2 with TRBJ2-5, with TRBD2 matching over 8 bases. V lost 8 bases, J lost 1 base, and 3 bases stayed unmatched. Germline lookup yields CDR1 SNHLY and CDR2 FYNNEI. This CDR3 has 13 amino acids. CDR3 nucleotides: TGTGCCAGCCGGGGGGGGCTCCAAGAGACCCAGTACTTC. Its protein is CASRGGLQETQYF.

The chain combines TRBV2 with TRBJ1-5; D call uncertain. The CDR3 consists of 12 residues. CDR1 and CDR2 from the germline V gene are SNHLY and FYNNEI. V shed 2 bases and J shed 6 bases, with 5 bases lying between them. The CDR3 protein is CASSESVQPQHF. CDR3 DNA: TGTGCCAGCAGTGAATCGGTTCAGCCCCAGCATTTT.

The J gene is TRBJ2-7, the V gene TRBV6-5, with TRBD1 matching 10 bases. The CDR3 covers 12 residues. The V and J ends lost 10 bases and 12 bases, in that order; junction bases with no gene match: 12. The germline CDR1 and CDR2 sequences are MNHEY and SVGAGI. The CDR3 region has the DNA TGTGCCACAGGGACAGGGGCGACCCATCTGTACTTC. This codes for CATGTGATHLYF.

The V and J genes are TRBV7-9 and TRBJ1-3; 7 nucleotides align to TRBD1. The germline CDR1 and CDR2 sequences are SEHNR and FQNEAQ (reference sequence). Trimming at V came to 5 bases and at J to 2 bases, leaving 6 bases not matched to a gene. This CDR3 has 15 residues. The CDR3 bases are TGTGCCAGCAGCACCCAGGGGGGTGCTGGAAACACCATATATTTT. It codes for CASSTQGGAGNTIYF. The full variable domain, with the rest looked up from reference TRBV7-9 and TRBJ1-3, is DTGVSQNPRHKITKRGQNVTFRCDPISEHNRLYWYRQTLGQGPEFLTYFQNEAQLEKSRLLSDRFSAERPKGSFSTLEIQRTEQGDSAMYLCASSTQGGAGNTIYFGEGSWLTVV.